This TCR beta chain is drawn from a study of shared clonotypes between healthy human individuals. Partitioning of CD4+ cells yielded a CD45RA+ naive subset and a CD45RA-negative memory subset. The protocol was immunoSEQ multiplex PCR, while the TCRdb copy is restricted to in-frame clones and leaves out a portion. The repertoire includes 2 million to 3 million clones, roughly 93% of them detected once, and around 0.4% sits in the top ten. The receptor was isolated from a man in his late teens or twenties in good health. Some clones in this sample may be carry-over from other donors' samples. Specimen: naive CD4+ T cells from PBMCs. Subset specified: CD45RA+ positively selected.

CDR3 region: CASTWGTGTYEQYF. The CDR3 DNA follows: TGTGCCAGCACCTGGGGGACGGGGACCTACGAGCAGTACTTC. The rearrangement joins TRBV7-2 to TRBJ2-7; D possibly uses TRBD1 or TRBD2 (5 bases each). The germline gives CDR1 SGHTA, CDR2 FQGNSA. Trimming took off 7 bases at V and 2 bases at J, with 15 bases between the two ends. This CDR3 contains 14 residues.